This TCR beta chain was captured in a study of monozygotic twins with inflammatory bowel disease. Study observations and caveats: Fewer shared clonotypes with others were found in IBD patients than in healthy twins, especially with disease activity. Whether twins were concordant or discordant made no difference to repertoire similarity, possibly from limited power.

In regard to this clonotype: Its antigen is unknown.

Germline CDR1 reads SQVTM; CDR2 reads ANQGSEA. The CDR3 is 16 amino acids. From the 5' RACE reads, TCRdb lists one entry per CDR3 protein and no DNA. Its listing shows 350,000 to 500,000 distinct CDR3 sequences. The chain links TRBV29-1 to TRBJ1-2. This TCR derives from a human donor with ulcerative colitis or Crohn's disease, or a healthy co-twin of an affected twin (not recorded which). Specimen: blood. The CDR3 sequence is CSVGGRAGAQVDGYTF.